This TCR beta chain originates from a study of blood T cell repertoires in COVID-19. Study overall: Acute and convalescent COVID-19 specimens originated in the United States, Italy and Spain.

With 3 bases removed from V and 5 bases from J, the gap between germline ends came to 16 bases. The CDR3 runs to 14 residues. The germline V gene has CDR1 GTSNPN and CDR2 SVGIG (reference sequence). Participants, about 18 to 95 years old, spanned approximately 25 US areas. Grouping used clinical history reported by participants in a survey and questionnaire. The recovered donors of Cohort 3 showed two negative PCRs, clearance, or symptom resolution. The data were produced by immunoSEQ multiplex PCR, yet TCRdb's version contains in-frame clones alone and is incomplete. The sample includes roughly 160,000 clones, 82% of them seen just once.

Material: PBMCs or T cells enriched from blood (not recorded which). This clonotype originated in a man over 45 who had recovered from COVID-19. The chain is built from TRBV30 and TRBJ1-2; D not certain. CDR3 in DNA: TGTGCCTGGAGATCGAGGGCGATTCTATATGGCTACACCTTC. Residues: CAWRSRAILYGYTF.